This TCR beta chain was sequenced for a study of regulatory T cells in long-lasting Graves disease. Trimming removed 3 bases from V and 4 bases from J; junction bases left unmatched: 10. CDR3 length equals 17 residues. Germline V CDR1 and CDR2: SEHNR, FQNEAQ (reference sequence). Study results and caveats: TRBV28, TRBJ1-2 and TRBJ2-5 emerged as the favored segments in persistent disease.

Noted time point: persistent/refractory GD, antithyroid drugs over 5 years with positive TRAb. Construction of the TCR library relied on RNA isolated from PBMCs. Patients met American Thyroid Association criteria for Graves' disease. A blood draw put approximately 9 milliliters of peripheral blood into EDTA tubes. With regard to this clonotype: The target antigen is unknown.

Library construction for TCR beta used iRepertoire HTBI primers and Arm-PCR of CDR3 regions. One entry per CDR3 protein results from TCRdb running MiXCR on the multiplex PCR reads. The sample yields 300,000 to 400,000 distinct CDR3 sequences, roughly a fifth seen once. The origin of this receptor is a female donor with Graves disease. The source material was peripheral blood mononuclear cells (PBMCs), sampled when the disease was refractory, from a patient treated with antithyroid drugs. The J gene is TRBJ2-1, the V gene TRBV7-9; 9 bases are shared with TRBD1. The CDR3 DNA sequence: TGTGCCAGCAGCTTCACTCTCCGGGACAGGGAATACAATGAGCAGTTCTTC. Amino acids: CASSFTLRDREYNEQFF.